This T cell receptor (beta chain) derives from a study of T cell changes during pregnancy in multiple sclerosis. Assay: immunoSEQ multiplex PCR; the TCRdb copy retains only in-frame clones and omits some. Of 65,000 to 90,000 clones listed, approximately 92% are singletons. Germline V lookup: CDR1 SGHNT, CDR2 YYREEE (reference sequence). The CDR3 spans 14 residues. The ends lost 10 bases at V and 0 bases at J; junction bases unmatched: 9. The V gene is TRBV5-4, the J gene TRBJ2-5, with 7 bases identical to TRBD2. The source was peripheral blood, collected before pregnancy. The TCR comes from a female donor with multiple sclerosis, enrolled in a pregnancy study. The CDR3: CAGSKGGYQETQYF. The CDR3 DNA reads TGTGCCGGCTCGAAGGGAGGGTACCAAGAGACCCAGTACTTC. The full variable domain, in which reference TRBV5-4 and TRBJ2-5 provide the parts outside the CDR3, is ETGVTQSPTHLIKTRGQQVTLRCSSQSGHNTVSWYQQALGQGPQFIFQYYREEENGRGNFPPRFSGLQFPNYSSELNVNALELDDSALYLCAGSKGGYQETQYFGPGTRLLVL.